Listed here are 17 T cell receptor beta chains from one sample, sequenced in a study of T cell responses to AZD1222 COVID-19 vaccine. Using immunoSEQ multiplex PCR, the repertoire was profiled, and TCRdb retains in-frame clones only, with some absent. Here the sample spans more than 95,000 clones, more than 85% being singletons. Sequencing was performed on peripheral blood, taken on day 0 of MenACWY control vaccination. The receptors were sampled from an adult in good health.

This clone has a single count. The chain combines TRBV7-9 with TRBJ1-1, with TRBD1 as a possible D gene (6 bases). The V end lost 10 bases, the J end lost 5 bases, and 8 bases lay between the germline ends. CDR1 and CDR2 from the germline V gene are SEHNR and FQNEAQ (reference sequence). This CDR3 is 10 amino acids long. CDR3 protein: CATTGTEAFF. The CDR3 DNA is TGTGCCACCACAGGGACTGAAGCTTTCTTT.

This clone has a handful of counts. This sequence joins TRBV7-9 and TRBJ1-3; D unresolved. This CDR3 comprises 14 residues. Germline V gene lookup returns CDR1 SEHNR and CDR2 FQNEAQ (reference sequence). V was shortened by 5 bases and J by 0 bases, with 8 bases between the two germline ends. The CDR3 is CASSLTGSGNTIYF. The DNA of the CDR3 is TGTGCCAGCAGCCTCACGGGCTCTGGAAACACCATATATTTT. Combining the CDR3 with reference TRBV7-9 and TRBJ1-3 gives the whole variable domain DTGVSQNPRHKITKRGQNVTFRCDPISEHNRLYWYRQTLGQGPEFLTYFQNEAQLEKSRLLSDRFSAERPKGSFSTLEIQRTEQGDSAMYLCASSLTGSGNTIYFGEGSWLTVV.

This chain connects TRBV28 to TRBJ2-3, with 12 bases that match TRBD2. The trim removed 4 bases at V and 2 bases at J, leaving 7 bases unmatched. This CDR3 spans 17 amino acids. CDR1 and CDR2 (germline): MDHEN, SYDVKM. CDR3 coding DNA: TGTGCCAGCAGTTCCCGGACTAGCGGGAAAACCACAGATACGCAGTATTTT. The encoded protein is CASSSRTSGKTTDTQYF.

This clone came up once. The chain employs TRBV27 and TRBJ2-1, with 9 bases that match TRBD1. The CDR3 extends over 15 amino acids. V shed 7 bases, J shed 5 bases, and the junction held 9 bases outside the gene matches. In germline, CDR1 is MNHEY, CDR2 SMNVEV (reference sequence). This chain's CDR3 is CASTHHRDRDNEQFF. Written as DNA, the CDR3 is TGTGCCAGCACCCACCACCGGGACAGGGACAATGAGCAGTTCTTC.

This clone is a singleton in its sample. The chain has TRBV5-1 and TRBJ2-3; tentative D call: TRBD1 (6 bases). Trimming cost V 2 bases and J 4 bases, with 14 bases left between them. This CDR3 is built from 15 residues. Germline assignment: CDR1 SGHRS and CDR2 YFSETQ. In nucleotides, the CDR3 is TGCGCCAGCAGCTTTCGGCAGGGGTTCCCAGATACGCAGTATTTT. It is translated as CASSFRQGFPDTQYF. Looking up the rest from reference TRBV5-1 and TRBJ2-3 gives the full variable domain: KAGVTQTPRYLIKTRGQQVTLSCSPISGHRSVSWYQQTPGQGLQFLFEYFSETQRNKGNFPGRFSGRQFSNSRSEMNVSTLELGDSALYLCASSFRQGFPDTQYFGPGTRLTVL.

The rearrangement joins TRBV18 to TRBJ1-6, with D perhaps matching TRBD1 (6 bases). The CDR3 covers 15 residues. Trimming left V 3 bases short and J 8 bases short, with 14 bases between. Germline CDR1 and CDR2: KGHSH and LQKENI. The CDR3 nucleotides are TGTGCCAGCTCACCGCGACAGGTCCTGGATTCACCCCTCCACTTT. This translates into CASSPRQVLDSPLHF.

This clone came up once. This rearrangement joins TRBV24-1 to TRBJ2-5; 9 bases map to TRBD1. Germline V gives CDR1 KGHDR, CDR2 SFDVKD. V trimming: 4 bases; J trimming: 5 bases; junction bases outside the gene matches: 13. There are 17 residues in the CDR3. The CDR3 nucleotides are TGTGCCACCAGTGAGAGCAGGAGAGGACAGGGGTTTGAGACCCAGTACTTC. Amino acid sequence: CATSESRRGQGFETQYF.

This chain uses TRBV28 with TRBJ1-1; D gene uncertain. The germline V and J ends were trimmed by 5 bases and 0 bases, with 10 bases remaining between them. The length of the CDR3 is 14 residues. The germline gives CDR1 MDHEN, CDR2 SYDVKM. CDR3: CASSTGRMNTEAFF. CDR3 DNA: TGTGCCAGCAGTACCGGGAGGATGAACACTGAAGCTTTCTTT.

The chain employs TRBV6-5 and TRBJ1-4, with D perhaps matching TRBD1 (6 bases). This CDR3 spans 14 amino acids. From germline, CDR1 is MNHEY and CDR2 SVGAGI. V was shortened by 8 bases and J by 8 bases, with 18 bases between the two germline ends. The CDR3 nucleotides are TGTGCCAGCGGTAGACAGGACGTTTTGGAAAAACTGTTTTTT. This translates into CASGRQDVLEKLFF.

This chain links TRBV11-3 with TRBJ1-1; D remains ambiguous. V was pared by 2 bases and J by 11 bases, with 9 bases between. This CDR3 region has 11 residues. Looked up from germline, CDR1 is SGHNT and CDR2 is YENEEA. The CDR3 sequence is CASSLKTEAFF. The CDR3 nucleotides are TGTGCCAGCAGCTTAAAAACGGAGGCTTTCTTT.

V and J are TRBV5-6 and TRBJ2-2; 7 bases line up with TRBD1. Germline CDR1 reads SGHDT; CDR2 reads YYEEEE. V dropped 2 bases and J dropped 3; count of bases not matched to a gene: 7. This CDR3 is built from 16 residues. CDR3 protein: CASSFNRGWDTGELFF. CDR3 nucleotide sequence: TGTGCCAGCAGCTTTAACAGGGGTTGGGACACCGGGGAGCTGTTTTTT.

The chain is built from TRBV18 and TRBJ2-3; no clear D gene. The CDR3 sequence is 11 residues long. Germline assignment: CDR1 KGHSH and CDR2 LQKENI. V gave up 8 bases and J gave up 4 bases, with 7 bases separating them. The CDR3 DNA is TGTGCCAGCACCGGTTCAGATACGCAGTATTTT. Its translation is CASTGSDTQYF.

CDR3 bases: TGTGCCAGCAGACCGGGACAGGGGGCCGAGCAGTACTTC. Translating it yields CASRPGQGAEQYF. The chain combines TRBV7-9 with TRBJ2-7; 12 bases map to TRBD1. J was trimmed by 6 bases and V by 6 bases; bases with no gene match: 3. The CDR3 sequence is 13 residues long. The V gene's germline CDR1 is SEHNR and CDR2 FQNEAQ (reference sequence).

This chain joins TRBV29-1 and TRBJ2-7; TRBD2 agrees at 10 bases. The V gene's germline CDR1 is SQVTM and CDR2 ANQGSEA. The CDR3 covers 17 residues. J lost 3 bases, V lost 4 bases, and 15 bases had no gene match. The CDR3 DNA reads as TGCAGCGTTGGGGTAGCGGGAGGTATTGCTCTCATCTACGAGCAGTACTTC. It is translated as CSVGVAGGIALIYEQYF.

The chain employs TRBV7-3 and TRBJ1-5; D gene unclear. The CDR3 length is 14 residues. V lost 2 bases and J 5 bases, leaving 10 bases between the germline ends. Germline CDR1 is SGHTA and CDR2 is FQGTGA. The CDR3 DNA reads as TGTGCCAGCAGCTTATCCGTCGGGGATCAGCCCCAGCATTTT. Translated, it gives CASSLSVGDQPQHF.

The J gene is TRBJ2-5, the V gene TRBV19; 14 positions match TRBD2. The V segment lost 3 bases and the J segment 5 bases; nucleotides outside the gene matches: 8. The CDR3 runs 17 residues. Germline V lookup: CDR1 LNHDA, CDR2 SQIVND (reference sequence). The CDR3: CASSIRLAGGPSETQYF. The CDR3 region has the DNA TGTGCCAGTAGTATCAGACTAGCGGGAGGGCCGAGCGAGACCCAGTACTTC. The variable domain in full, with the rest retrieved from reference TRBV19 and TRBJ2-5, is DGGITQSPKYLFRKEGQNVTLSCEQNLNHDAMYWYRQDPGQGLRLIYYSQIVNDFQKGDIAEGYSVSREKKESFPLTVTSAQKNPTAFYLCASSIRLAGGPSETQYFGPGTRLLVL.

This clone appeared once. The chain couples TRBV4-1 to TRBJ1-3, with D perhaps TRBD1 (6 bases). This CDR3 spans 17 amino acids. The germline V gene has CDR1 MGHRA and CDR2 YSYEKL. The germline V and J ends were trimmed by 4 bases and 5 bases, with 21 bases remaining between them. The CDR3 spells CASSPGVLTRRRNTIYF. The CDR3 bases are TGCGCCAGCAGCCCAGGGGTTTTGACGCGACGTAGAAACACCATATATTTT.